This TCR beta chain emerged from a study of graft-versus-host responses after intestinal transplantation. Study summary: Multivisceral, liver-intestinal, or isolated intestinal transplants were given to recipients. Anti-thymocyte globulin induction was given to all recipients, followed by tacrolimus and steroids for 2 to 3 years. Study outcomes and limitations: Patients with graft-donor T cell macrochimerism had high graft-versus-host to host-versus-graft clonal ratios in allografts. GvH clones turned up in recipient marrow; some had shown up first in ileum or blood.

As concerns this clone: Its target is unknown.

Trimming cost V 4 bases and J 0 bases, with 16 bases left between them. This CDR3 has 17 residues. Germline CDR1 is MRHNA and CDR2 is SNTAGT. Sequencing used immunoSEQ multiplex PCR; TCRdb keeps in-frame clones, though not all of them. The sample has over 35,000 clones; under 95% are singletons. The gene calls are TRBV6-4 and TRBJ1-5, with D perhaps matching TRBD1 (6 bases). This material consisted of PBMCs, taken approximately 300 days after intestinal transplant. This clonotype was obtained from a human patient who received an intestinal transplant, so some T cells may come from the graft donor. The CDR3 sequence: CASSARPGHDSNQPQHF. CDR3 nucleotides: TGTGCCAGCAGTGCCCGTCCGGGACACGATAGCAATCAGCCCCAGCATTTT.